Listed below are T cell receptor beta chains from one sample, sequenced in a study of blood T cell repertoires in COVID-19. The method was immunoSEQ multiplex PCR; TCRdb's version includes in-frame clones alone and lacks a portion of them. The table has some 97,000 clones, more than 85% seen once. The sample was peripheral blood. All receptors come from a man between 60 and 75 years old with acute or convalescent COVID-19. Each CDR3 is given with its conserved first and last residue. A D gene is named only where the DNA matches it firmly. Not all rows give a size; the values are once, few, many and, for expanded clones, a class.

>-|TRBJ2-1|TRBD2|TRBV29-1
CSVVSGVSGAYNEQFF
TGCAGCGTTGTAAGTGGGGTTAGCGGGGCCTACAATGAGCAGTTCTTC
>-|TRBJ1-2|-|TRBV7-2
CASSPSFRLQGYTF
TGTGCCAGCAGCCCTTCCTTCAGACTGCAGGGCTACACCTTC
>-|TRBJ2-1|-|TRBV29-1
CSVDRANEQFF
TGCAGCGTTGACCGAGCCAATGAGCAGTTCTTC
>-|TRBJ2-3|TRBD2|TRBV10-3
CATSYSGRRADTQYF
TGTGCCACCAGCTATAGCGGGAGGAGGGCAGATACGCAGTATTTT
>-|TRBJ2-5|-|TRBV5-4
CASLPKGGRRETQYF
TGTGCCAGCCTACCAAAGGGGGGGCGCCGGGAGACCCAGTACTTC
>-|TRBJ1-4|TRBD1|TRBV3-1/TRBV3-2
CASSPLIGTVNEKLFF
TGTGCCAGCAGCCCCCTTATTGGGACAGTTAATGAAAAACTGTTTTTT
>-|TRBJ2-2|-|TRBV28
CASSLEVAGRANTGELFF
TGTGCCAGCAGTTTAGAAGTCGCCGGCAGGGCCAACACCGGGGAGCTGTTTTTT
>-|TRBJ2-1|-|TRBV7-7
CASSLGVLGGYNEQFF
TGTGCTAGCAGCTTAGGGGTCCTTGGAGGCTACAATGAGCAGTTCTTC
>-|TRBJ2-1|TRBD2|TRBV18
CASSPLDSGAAYNEQFF
TGTGCCAGCTCACCTCTCGATAGCGGGGCCGCCTACAATGAGCAGTTCTTC
>-|TRBJ1-2|-|TRBV15
CATSIPNPLRGYYGYTF
TGTGCCACCAGCATCCCAAACCCCCTGCGGGGGTACTATGGCTACACCTTC
>-|TRBJ2-4|-|TRBV5-1
CASSLEGVPNIQYF
TGCGCCAGCAGCCTGGAGGGGGTACCAAACATTCAGTACTTC
>once|TRBJ1-5|TRBD1|TRBV19
CASSPGQRDGQPQHF
TGTGCCAGTAGTCCGGGACAGAGGGACGGTCAGCCCCAGCATTTT
>-|TRBJ2-1|TRBD2|TRBV5-4
CASSSGTSGLNSYNEQFF
TGTGCCAGCAGTTCCGGGACTAGCGGTCTTAACTCCTACAATGAGCAGTTCTTC
>-|TRBJ2-5|-|TRBV12-5
CASGLTVETQYF
TGTGCTAGTGGTTTAACAGTGGAGACCCAGTACTTC
>-|TRBJ1-1|-|TRBV4-1
CASSQVGLDTEAFF
TGCGCCAGCAGCCAAGTTGGCCTAGATACTGAAGCTTTCTTT
>once|TRBJ2-1|TRBD2|TRBV18
CASSPAGGGYNEQFF
TGTGCCAGCTCACCAGCGGGAGGGGGGTACAATGAGCAGTTCTTC
>-|TRBJ1-4|TRBD1|TRBV19
CASSIPRQGGIEKLFF
TGTGCCAGTAGTATACCCCGACAGGGGGGTATTGAAAAACTGTTTTTT
>-|TRBJ1-1|-|TRBV5-6
CASSPSRGSAFF
TGTGCCAGCAGCCCGTCGCGGGGTTCAGCTTTCTTT
>-|TRBJ1-2|-|TRBV9
CASSATGSTNYGYTF
TGTGCCAGCAGCGCTACAGGGTCGACGAACTATGGCTACACCTTC
>once|TRBJ2-3|TRBD2|TRBV11-3
CASSPGGESTDTQYF
TGTGCCAGCAGCCCCGGGGGGGAGAGCACAGATACGCAGTATTTT
>-|TRBJ2-1|TRBD2|TRBV27
CASSTSAGETYNEQFF
TGTGCCAGCAGTACCTCAGCGGGGGAGACTTACAATGAGCAGTTCTTC
>-|TRBJ2-1|TRBD1|TRBV25-1
CASSDDRGRSEQFF
TGTGCCAGCAGTGACGACAGGGGGCGAAGTGAGCAGTTCTTC
>-|TRBJ2-3|TRBD1|TRBV30
CAWSVLDRGQDTQYF
TGTGCCTGGAGTGTACTTGACAGGGGGCAGGATACGCAGTATTTT
>-|TRBJ2-3|TRBD1|TRBV7-9
CASSLALGDRNTDTQYF
TGTGCCAGCAGCTTAGCGCTCGGGGACAGAAACACAGATACGCAGTATTTT
>-|TRBJ1-2|-|TRBV28
CASTYSNYGYTF
TGTGCCAGCACTTACTCTAACTATGGCTACACCTTC
>-|TRBJ1-1|TRBD1|TRBV7-9
CASSTQGVNTEAFF
TGTGCCAGCAGCACCCAGGGGGTGAACACTGAAGCTTTCTTT
>-|TRBJ1-1|-|TRBV30
CAWSPTGRVMNTEAFF
TGTGCCTGGAGTCCTACAGGGCGAGTCATGAACACTGAAGCTTTCTTT
>-|TRBJ1-6|-|TRBV15
CATSRDRGRTNSPLHF
TGTGCCACCAGCAGAGATCGGGGGAGAACTAATTCACCCCTCCACTTT
>-|TRBJ1-3|-|TRBV7-2
CASSLAGVAGNTIYF
TGTGCCAGCAGCTTAGCCGGAGTTGCTGGAAACACCATATATTTT
>-|TRBJ2-2|TRBD2|TRBV28
CASSLFSSGRAGELFF
TGTGCCAGCAGTTTATTTTCTAGCGGGAGGGCCGGGGAGCTGTTTTTT
>-|TRBJ2-2|-|TRBV10-1
CASSDSLAGELFF
TGCGCCAGCAGTGATTCCCTCGCCGGGGAGCTGTTTTTT
>-|TRBJ1-2|-|TRBV6-1
CASSEGHLGGYTF
TGTGCCAGCAGTGAAGGGCACTTGGGCGGCTACACCTTC
>-|TRBJ2-3|-|TRBV12-5
CASGLDRVTDTQYF
TGTGCTAGTGGTTTGGACAGGGTCACAGATACGCAGTATTTT
>-|TRBJ1-5|-|TRBV13
CASSLGGSQPQHF
TGTGCCAGCAGCTTAGGGGGGAGCCAGCCCCAGCATTTT
>-|TRBJ2-5|TRBD2|TRBV9
CASSVGASGSLGWETQYF
TGTGCCAGCAGCGTAGGGGCTAGCGGGAGTTTAGGCTGGGAGACCCAGTACTTC
>once|TRBJ2-5|-|TRBV11-2
CASSLSRAQETQYF
TGTGCCAGCAGCTTGTCCAGGGCCCAAGAGACCCAGTACTTC
>once|TRBJ2-3|TRBD1|TRBV28
CASRKTGTDTQYF
TGTGCCAGCAGAAAGACAGGGACAGATACGCAGTATTTT
>once|TRBJ1-4|-|TRBV5-1
CASSLRRRSTNEKLFF
TGCGCCAGCAGCTTGCGGAGGAGGTCAACTAATGAAAAACTGTTTTTT
>-|TRBJ2-3|-|TRBV10-3
CAITESRAQADTQYF
TGTGCCATCACGGAGAGCAGGGCCCAGGCAGATACGCAGTATTTT
>-|TRBJ2-3|TRBD2|TRBV27
CASRASPGLAGPDTQYF
TGTGCCAGCAGAGCGAGTCCGGGACTAGCGGGACCAGATACGCAGTATTTT
>-|TRBJ2-1|-|TRBV21-1
CASSKVPAGGRAEQFF
TGTGCCAGCAGCAAAGTTCCAGCGGGAGGTAGGGCTGAGCAGTTCTTC
>-|TRBJ1-1|-|TRBV28
CASVNTRSNTEAFF
TGTGCCAGCGTCAACACACGATCGAACACTGAAGCTTTCTTT